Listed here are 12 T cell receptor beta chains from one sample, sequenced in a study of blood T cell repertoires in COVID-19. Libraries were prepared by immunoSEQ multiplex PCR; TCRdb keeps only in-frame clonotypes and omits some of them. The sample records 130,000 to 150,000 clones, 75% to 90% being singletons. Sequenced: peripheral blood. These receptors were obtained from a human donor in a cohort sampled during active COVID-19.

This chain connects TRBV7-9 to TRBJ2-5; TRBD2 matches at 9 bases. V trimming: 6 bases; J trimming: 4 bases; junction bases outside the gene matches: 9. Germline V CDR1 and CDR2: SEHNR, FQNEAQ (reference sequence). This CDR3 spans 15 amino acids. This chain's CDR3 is CASSFYLSGGETQYF. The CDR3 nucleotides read TGTGCCAGCAGTTTTTACCTTAGCGGGGGAGAGACCCAGTACTTC.

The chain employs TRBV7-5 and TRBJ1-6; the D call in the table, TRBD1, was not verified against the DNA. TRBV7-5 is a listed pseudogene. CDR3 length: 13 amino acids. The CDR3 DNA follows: TGTGCCAGAAGGCCCGGACAGGGGAAGCCCCTCCACTTT. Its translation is CARRPGQGKPLHF.

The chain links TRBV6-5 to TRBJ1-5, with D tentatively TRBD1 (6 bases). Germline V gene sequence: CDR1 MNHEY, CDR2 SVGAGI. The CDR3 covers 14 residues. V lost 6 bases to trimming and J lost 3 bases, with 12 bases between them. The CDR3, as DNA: TGTGCCAGCAGCCTTGGACAGCACAATCAGCCCCAGCATTTT. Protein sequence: CASSLGQHNQPQHF.

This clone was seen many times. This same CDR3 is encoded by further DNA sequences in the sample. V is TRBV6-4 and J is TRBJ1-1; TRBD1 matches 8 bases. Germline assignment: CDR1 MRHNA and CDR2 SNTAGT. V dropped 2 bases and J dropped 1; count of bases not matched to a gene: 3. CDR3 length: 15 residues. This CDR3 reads CASSDTGTGNTEAFF. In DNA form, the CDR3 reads TGTGCCAGCAGTGACACTGGGACAGGGAACACTGAAGCTTTCTTT.

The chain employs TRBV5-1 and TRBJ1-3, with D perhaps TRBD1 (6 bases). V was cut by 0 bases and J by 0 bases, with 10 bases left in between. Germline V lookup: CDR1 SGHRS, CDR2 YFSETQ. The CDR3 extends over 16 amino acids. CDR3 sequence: CASSLGAGDSGNTIYF. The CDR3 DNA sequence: TGCGCCAGCAGCTTGGGGGCAGGGGACTCTGGAAACACCATATATTTT.

CDR3 bases: TGTGCCAGCAGTTCAGAGCCCAGGGCAGCTTATGAAGCTTTCTTT. This translates into CASSSEPRAAYEAFF. This chain connects TRBV28 to TRBJ1-1; maybe TRBD1 (5 bases). CDR1 and CDR2 (germline): MDHEN, SYDVKM. Trimming took off 4 bases at V and 7 bases at J, with 19 bases between the two ends. The CDR3 length is 15 residues.

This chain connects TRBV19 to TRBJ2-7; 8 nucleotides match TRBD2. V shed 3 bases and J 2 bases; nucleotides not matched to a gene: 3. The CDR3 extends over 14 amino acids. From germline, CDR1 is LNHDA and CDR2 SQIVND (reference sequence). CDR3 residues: CASSIGGATYEQYF. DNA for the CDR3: TGTGCCAGTAGTATCGGGGGGGCCACCTACGAGCAGTACTTC. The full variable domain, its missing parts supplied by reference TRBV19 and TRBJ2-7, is DGGITQSPKYLFRKEGQNVTLSCEQNLNHDAMYWYRQDPGQGLRLIYYSQIVNDFQKGDIAEGYSVSREKKESFPLTVTSAQKNPTAFYLCASSIGGATYEQYFGPGTRLTVT.

The CDR3 nucleotides are TGTGCCATCAGTGTGGGGACAGGGGATTCACCCCTCCACTTT. Translation gives CAISVGTGDSPLHF. The chain uses TRBV10-3 and TRBJ1-6; 10 positions match TRBD1. V shed 4 bases and J 8 bases; nucleotides not matched to a gene: 2. The CDR3 extends over 14 amino acids. Per germline, CDR1 ENHRY and CDR2 SYGVKD.

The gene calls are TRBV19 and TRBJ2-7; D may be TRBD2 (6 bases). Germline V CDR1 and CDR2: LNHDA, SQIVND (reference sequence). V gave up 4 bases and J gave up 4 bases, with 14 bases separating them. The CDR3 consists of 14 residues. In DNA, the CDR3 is TGTGCCAGTAGTACTAAAGCGGACTATTACGAGCAGTACTTC. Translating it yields CASSTKADYYEQYF. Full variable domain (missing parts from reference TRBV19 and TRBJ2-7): DGGITQSPKYLFRKEGQNVTLSCEQNLNHDAMYWYRQDPGQGLRLIYYSQIVNDFQKGDIAEGYSVSREKKESFPLTVTSAQKNPTAFYLCASSTKADYYEQYFGPGTRLTVT.

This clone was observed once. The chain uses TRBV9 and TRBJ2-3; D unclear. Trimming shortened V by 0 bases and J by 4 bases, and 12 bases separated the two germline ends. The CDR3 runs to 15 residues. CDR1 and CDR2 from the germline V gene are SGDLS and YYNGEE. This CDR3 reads CASSVESRGPDTQYF. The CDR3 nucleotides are TGTGCCAGCAGCGTAGAGTCCCGTGGGCCAGATACGCAGTATTTT. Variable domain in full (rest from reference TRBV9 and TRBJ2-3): DSGVTQTPKHLITATGQRVTLRCSPRSGDLSVYWYQQSLDQGLQFLIQYYNGEERAKGNILERFSAQQFPDLHSELNLSSLELGDSALYFCASSVESRGPDTQYFGPGTRLTVL.

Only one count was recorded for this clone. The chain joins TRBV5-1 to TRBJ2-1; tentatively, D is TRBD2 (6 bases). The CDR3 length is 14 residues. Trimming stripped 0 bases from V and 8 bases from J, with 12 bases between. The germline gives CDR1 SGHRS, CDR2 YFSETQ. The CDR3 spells CASSLGFSGDEQFF. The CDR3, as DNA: TGCGCCAGCAGCTTGGGTTTCTCGGGGGATGAGCAGTTCTTC.

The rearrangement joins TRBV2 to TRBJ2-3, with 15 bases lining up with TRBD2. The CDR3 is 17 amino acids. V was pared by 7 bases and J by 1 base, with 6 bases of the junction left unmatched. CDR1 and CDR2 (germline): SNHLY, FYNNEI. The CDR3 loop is CASTGTSGGRGTDTQYF. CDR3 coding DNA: TGTGCCAGCACTGGGACTAGCGGGGGGCGGGGCACAGATACGCAGTATTTT.